The source of this T cell receptor beta chain is a study of CD8 T cells in Susac syndrome. The sequenced target, TCR beta, came from blood CD8+ and CD4+ T cells. Both CD4+ and CD8+ T cells were negatively isolated, and TEMRA cells underwent FACS enrichment. Random-hexamer reverse transcription was applied to roughly 0.45 to 1 ug RNA. The method of amplification for TCR beta CDR3 was immunoSEQ multiplex PCR, covering 54 Vbeta and 13 Jbeta. From the immunoSEQ multiplex PCR reads, TCRdb called clonotypes with MiXCR, one entry per CDR3 protein. The sample comprises just under 150,000 distinct CDR3 sequences, approximately 93% of which are singletons, and 0.075% to 0.1% rests with the top ten. Input material: CD4+ T cells from PBMCs. The receptor's source is a human donor in good health.

The CDR3 DNA reads TGTGCCAGCAGTTCCACAGGGCCTAGGGGGGCTGAAGCTTTCTTT. This encodes CASSSTGPRGAEAFF. The chain couples TRBV12-3 or TRBV12-4 to TRBJ1-1, with a weak D call TRBD1 (6 bases). The CDR3 length is 15 residues. Trimming took 4 bases from V and 6 from J, leaving 18 bases between them.